A selection of T cell receptor beta chains follows, all from one sample in a study of cytomegalovirus exposure and HLA in healthy donors. Only in-frame clones appear in the TCRdb table, and some are missing; sequencing was by immunoSEQ multiplex PCR. The data contain some 150,000 clones, 77% of them seen just once; the ten biggest clones take up about 5.3%. The sequenced material came from PBMCs. All receptors derive from a woman aged 50 to 65 in good health and CMV-seronegative. CDR3s include the opening cysteine and the closing phenylalanine or tryptophan. D genes are given only for firm matches. Some rows mark clone size as missing; the rest say once, few, many or name a class of expanded clone.

V,J,D,length,size,DNA,CDR3
TRBV7-9,TRBJ2-5,-,14,-,TGTGCCAGCAGCTCCCCGACAGACCAAGAGACCCAGTACTTC,CASSSPTDQETQYF
TRBV5-8,TRBJ1-1,-,14,-,TGTGCCAGCAGCTTGGCAGGGCCCAACACTGAAGCTTTCTTT,CASSLAGPNTEAFF
TRBV2,TRBJ1-6,-,13,few,TGTGCCGGATCGGCGGATTATAATTCACCCCTCCACTTT,CAGSADYNSPLHF
TRBV5-1,TRBJ2-3,TRBD2,16,-,TGCGCCAGCAGCTCAGGACTAGCGTCTAGCACAGATACGCAGTATTTT,CASSSGLASSTDTQYF
TRBV5-4,TRBJ2-3,TRBD2,14,-,TGTGCCAGCACCGGACTAGTGGGGGCAGATACGCAGTATTTT,CASTGLVGADTQYF
TRBV29-1,TRBJ2-7,-,12,-,TGCAGCCTGACGGCTGGGTCGGGTGAGCAGTACTTC,CSLTAGSGEQYF
TRBV27,TRBJ2-1,-,12,-,TGTGCCAGCAGTTCCCTCTCCAATGAGCAGTTCTTC,CASSSLSNEQFF
TRBV4-1,TRBJ2-7,-,15,-,TGCGCCAGCAGCCCAGGGCAAGGTCCCTCCTACGAGCAGTACTTC,CASSPGQGPSYEQYF
TRBV4-3,TRBJ1-1,TRBD1,15,-,TGCGCCAGCAGCCAGTCGGACAGGGGGAACACTGAAGCTTTCTTT,CASSQSDRGNTEAFF
TRBV19,TRBJ2-2,TRBD1,14,-,TGTGCCAGTACCGGGACAGGGGGAACCGGGGAGCTGTTTTTT,CASTGTGGTGELFF
TRBV11-2,TRBJ1-1,-,14,-,TGTGCCAGCAGCGGATTACGGGGGAACACTGAAGCTTTCTTT,CASSGLRGNTEAFF